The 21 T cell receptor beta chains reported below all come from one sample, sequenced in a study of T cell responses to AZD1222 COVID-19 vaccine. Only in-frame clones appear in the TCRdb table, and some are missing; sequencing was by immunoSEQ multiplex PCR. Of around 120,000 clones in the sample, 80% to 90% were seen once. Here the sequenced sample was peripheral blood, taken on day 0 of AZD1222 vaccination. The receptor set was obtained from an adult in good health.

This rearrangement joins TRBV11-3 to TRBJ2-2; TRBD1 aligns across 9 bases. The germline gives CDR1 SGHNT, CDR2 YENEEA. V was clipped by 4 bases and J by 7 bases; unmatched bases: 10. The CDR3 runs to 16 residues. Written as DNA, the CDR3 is TGTGCCAGCAGCTCCCGACAGGGGGGCCCGGGCGGGGAGCTGTTTTTT. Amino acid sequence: CASSSRQGGPGGELFF.

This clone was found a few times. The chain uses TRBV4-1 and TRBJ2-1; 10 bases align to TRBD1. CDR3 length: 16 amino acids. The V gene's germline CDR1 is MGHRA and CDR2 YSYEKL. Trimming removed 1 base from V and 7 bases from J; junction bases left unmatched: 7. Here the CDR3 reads CASSQGWDRGRNEQFF. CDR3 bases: TGCGCCAGCAGCCAAGGGTGGGACAGGGGCCGTAATGAGCAGTTCTTC.

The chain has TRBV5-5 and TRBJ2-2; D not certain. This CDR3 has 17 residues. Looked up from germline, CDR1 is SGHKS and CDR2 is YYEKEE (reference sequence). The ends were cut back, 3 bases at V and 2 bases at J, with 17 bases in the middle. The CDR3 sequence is CASSSIFWTSNTGELFF. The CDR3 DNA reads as TGTGCCAGCAGCTCGATTTTTTGGACCTCCAACACCGGGGAGCTGTTTTTT.

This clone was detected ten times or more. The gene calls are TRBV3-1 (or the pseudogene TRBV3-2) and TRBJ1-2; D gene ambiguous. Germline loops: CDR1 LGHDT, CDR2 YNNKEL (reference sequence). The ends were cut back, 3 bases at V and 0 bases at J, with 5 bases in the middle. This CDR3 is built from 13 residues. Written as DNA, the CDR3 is TGTGCCAGCAGCCAGGTAGCTAACTATGGCTACACCTTC. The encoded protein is CASSQVANYGYTF.

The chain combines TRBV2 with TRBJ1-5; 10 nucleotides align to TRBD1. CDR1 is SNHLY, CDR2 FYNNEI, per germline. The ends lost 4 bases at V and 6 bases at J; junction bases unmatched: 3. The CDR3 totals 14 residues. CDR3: CASSGTGGPQPQHF. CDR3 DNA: TGTGCCAGCAGTGGGACAGGGGGGCCTCAGCCCCAGCATTTT. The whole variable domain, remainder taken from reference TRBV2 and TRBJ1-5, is EPEVTQTPSHQVTQMGQEVILRCVPISNHLYFYWYRQILGQKVEFLVSFYNNEISEKSEIFDDQFSVERPDGSNFTLKIRSTKLEDSAMYFCASSGTGGPQPQHFGDGTRLSIL.

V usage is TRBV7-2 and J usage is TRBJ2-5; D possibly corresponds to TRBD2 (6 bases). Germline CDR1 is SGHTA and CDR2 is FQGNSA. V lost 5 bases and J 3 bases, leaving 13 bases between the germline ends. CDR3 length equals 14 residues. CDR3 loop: CASSQSRTKETQYF. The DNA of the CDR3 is TGTGCCAGCAGCCAATCTAGGACTAAAGAGACCCAGTACTTC.

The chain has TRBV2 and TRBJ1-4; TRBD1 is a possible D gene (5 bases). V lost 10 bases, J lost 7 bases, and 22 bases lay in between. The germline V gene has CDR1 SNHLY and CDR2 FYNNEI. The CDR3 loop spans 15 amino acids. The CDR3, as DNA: TGTGCCACAAAAACCAACTTGGTCGGGGCTGAAAAACTGTTTTTT. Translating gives CATKTNLVGAEKLFF.

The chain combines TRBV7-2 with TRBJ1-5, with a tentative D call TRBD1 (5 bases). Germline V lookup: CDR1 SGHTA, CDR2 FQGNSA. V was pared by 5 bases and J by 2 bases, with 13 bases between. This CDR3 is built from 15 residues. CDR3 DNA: TGTGCCAGCAGCCCCGACAGTTCCCGCAATCAGCCCCAGCATTTT. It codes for CASSPDSSRNQPQHF.

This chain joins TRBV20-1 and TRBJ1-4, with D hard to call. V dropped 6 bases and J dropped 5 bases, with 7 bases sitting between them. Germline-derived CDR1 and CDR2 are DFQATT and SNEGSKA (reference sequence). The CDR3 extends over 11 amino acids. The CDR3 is CSAVMNEKLFF. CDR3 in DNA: TGCAGTGCAGTGATGAATGAAAAACTGTTTTTT.

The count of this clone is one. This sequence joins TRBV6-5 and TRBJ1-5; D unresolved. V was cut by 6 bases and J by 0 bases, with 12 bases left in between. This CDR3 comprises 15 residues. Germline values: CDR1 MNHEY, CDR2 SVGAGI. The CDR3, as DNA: TGTGCCAGCAGGTCCGTAAGTTATAGCAATCAGCCCCAGCATTTT. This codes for CASRSVSYSNQPQHF.

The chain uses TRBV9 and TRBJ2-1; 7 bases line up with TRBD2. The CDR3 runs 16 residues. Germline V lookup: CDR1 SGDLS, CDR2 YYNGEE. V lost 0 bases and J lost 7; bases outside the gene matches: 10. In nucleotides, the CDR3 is TGTGCCAGCAGCGTAGGTGGACTAGACGGTTTGAATGAGCAGTTCTTC. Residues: CASSVGGLDGLNEQFF.

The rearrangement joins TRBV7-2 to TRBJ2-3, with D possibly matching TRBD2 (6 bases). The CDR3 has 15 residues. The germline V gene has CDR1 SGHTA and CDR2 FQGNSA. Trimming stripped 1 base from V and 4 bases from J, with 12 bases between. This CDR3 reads CASSLVGDWADTQYF. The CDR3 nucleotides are TGTGCCAGCAGCTTAGTAGGGGACTGGGCAGATACGCAGTATTTT. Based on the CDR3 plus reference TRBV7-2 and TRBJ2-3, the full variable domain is GAGVSQSPSNKVTEKGKDVELRCDPISGHTALYWYRQSLGQGLEFLIYFQGNSAPDKSGLPSDRFSAERTGGSVSTLTIQRTQQEDSAVYLCASSLVGDWADTQYFGPGTRLTVL.

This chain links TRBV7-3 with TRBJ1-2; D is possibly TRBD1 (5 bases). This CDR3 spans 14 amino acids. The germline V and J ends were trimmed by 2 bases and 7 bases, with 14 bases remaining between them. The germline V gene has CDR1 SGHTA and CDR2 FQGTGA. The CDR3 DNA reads TGTGCCAGCAGCTTAGGCCAGGGTACCGGTGGCTACACCTTC. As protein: CASSLGQGTGGYTF.

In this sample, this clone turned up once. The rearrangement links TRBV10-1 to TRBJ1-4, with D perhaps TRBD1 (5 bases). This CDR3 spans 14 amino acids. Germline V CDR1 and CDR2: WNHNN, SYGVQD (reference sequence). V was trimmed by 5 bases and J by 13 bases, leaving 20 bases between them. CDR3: CASSHDWDLQGLFF. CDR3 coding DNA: TGCGCCAGCAGTCACGATTGGGACTTGCAAGGACTGTTTTTT.

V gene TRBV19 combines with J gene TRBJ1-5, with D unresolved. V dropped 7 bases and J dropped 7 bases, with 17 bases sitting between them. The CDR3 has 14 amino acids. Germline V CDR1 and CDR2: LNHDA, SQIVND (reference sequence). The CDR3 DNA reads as TGTGCCAGTACGGAGGGCGGGTTCTCCCAGCCCCAGCATTTT. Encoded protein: CASTEGGFSQPQHF.

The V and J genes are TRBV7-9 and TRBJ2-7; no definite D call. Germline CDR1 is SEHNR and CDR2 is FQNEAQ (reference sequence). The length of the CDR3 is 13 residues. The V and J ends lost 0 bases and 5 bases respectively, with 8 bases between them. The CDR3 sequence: CASSLAIGHEQYF. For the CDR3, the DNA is TGTGCCAGCAGCTTAGCTATAGGACACGAGCAGTACTTC.

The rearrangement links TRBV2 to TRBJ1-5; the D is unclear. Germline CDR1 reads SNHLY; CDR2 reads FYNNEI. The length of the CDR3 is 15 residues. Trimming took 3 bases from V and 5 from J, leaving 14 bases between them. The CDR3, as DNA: TGTGCCAGCAGTGACTATCGAGGTATTGATCAGCCCCAGCATTTT. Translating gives CASSDYRGIDQPQHF.

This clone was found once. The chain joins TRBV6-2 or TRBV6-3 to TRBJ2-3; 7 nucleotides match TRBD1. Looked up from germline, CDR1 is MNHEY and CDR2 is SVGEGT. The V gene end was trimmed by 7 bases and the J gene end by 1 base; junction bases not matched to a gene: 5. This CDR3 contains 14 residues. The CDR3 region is CASIPGTGTDTQYF. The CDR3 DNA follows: TGTGCCAGCATCCCAGGGACAGGCACAGATACGCAGTATTTT.

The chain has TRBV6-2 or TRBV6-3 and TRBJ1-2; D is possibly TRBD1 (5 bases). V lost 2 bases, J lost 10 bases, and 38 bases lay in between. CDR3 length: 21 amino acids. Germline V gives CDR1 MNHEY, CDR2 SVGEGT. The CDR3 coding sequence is TGTGCCAGCAGTTACAGGAGTCAGGGATTTACCACATTCGATCGCTTATTGGACTACACCTTC. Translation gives CASSYRSQGFTTFDRLLDYTF.

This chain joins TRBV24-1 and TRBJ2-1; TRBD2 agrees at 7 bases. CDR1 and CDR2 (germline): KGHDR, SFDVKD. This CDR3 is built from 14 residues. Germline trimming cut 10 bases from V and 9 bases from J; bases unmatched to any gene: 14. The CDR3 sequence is CATMPASGVSEQFF. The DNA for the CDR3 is TGTGCCACGATGCCTGCTAGCGGTGTAAGTGAGCAGTTCTTC.

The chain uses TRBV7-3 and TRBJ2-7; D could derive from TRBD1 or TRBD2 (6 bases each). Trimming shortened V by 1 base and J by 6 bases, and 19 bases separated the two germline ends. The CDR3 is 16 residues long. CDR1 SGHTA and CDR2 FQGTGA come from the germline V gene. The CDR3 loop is CASSLSPRGQIGEQYF. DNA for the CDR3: TGTGCCAGCAGCTTAAGCCCCCGGGGGCAAATAGGCGAGCAGTACTTC.